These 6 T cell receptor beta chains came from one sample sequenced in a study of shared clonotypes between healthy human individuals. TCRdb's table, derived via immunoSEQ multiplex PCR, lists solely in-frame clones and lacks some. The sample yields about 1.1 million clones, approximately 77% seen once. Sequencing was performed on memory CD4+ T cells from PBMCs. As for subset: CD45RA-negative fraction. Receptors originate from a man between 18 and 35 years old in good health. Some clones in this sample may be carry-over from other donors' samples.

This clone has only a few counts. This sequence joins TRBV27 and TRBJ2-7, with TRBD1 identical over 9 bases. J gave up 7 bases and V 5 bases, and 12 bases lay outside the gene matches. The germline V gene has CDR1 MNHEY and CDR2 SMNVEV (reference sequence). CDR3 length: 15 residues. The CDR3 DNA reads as TGTGCCAGCAGTACCCGGGACAGGGTAAGTGATGAGCAGTACTTC. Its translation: CASSTRDRVSDEQYF.

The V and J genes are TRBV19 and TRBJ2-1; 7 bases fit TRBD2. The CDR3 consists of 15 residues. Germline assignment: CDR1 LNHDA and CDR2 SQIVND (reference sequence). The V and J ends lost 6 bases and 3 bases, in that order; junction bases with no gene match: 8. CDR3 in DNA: TGTGCCAGTAGGTCGTCTAGCGGATACTACAATGAGCAGTTCTTC. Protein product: CASRSSSGYYNEQFF.

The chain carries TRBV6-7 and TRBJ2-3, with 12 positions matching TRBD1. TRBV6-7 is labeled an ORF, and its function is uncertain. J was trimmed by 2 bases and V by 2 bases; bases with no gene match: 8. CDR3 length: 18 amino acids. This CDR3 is CASSYTPGTGGPTDTQYF. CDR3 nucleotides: TGTGCCAGCAGTTACACGCCCGGGACAGGGGGCCCCACAGATACGCAGTATTTT.

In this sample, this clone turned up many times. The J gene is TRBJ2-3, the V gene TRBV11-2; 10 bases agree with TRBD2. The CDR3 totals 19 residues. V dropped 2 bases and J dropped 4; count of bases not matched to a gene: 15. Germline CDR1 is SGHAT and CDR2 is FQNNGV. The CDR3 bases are TGTGCCAGCAGCTTAAGGATTGGTGGTGCTAGCGGGAGTTCAGATACGCAGTATTTT. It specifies CASSLRIGGASGSSDTQYF.

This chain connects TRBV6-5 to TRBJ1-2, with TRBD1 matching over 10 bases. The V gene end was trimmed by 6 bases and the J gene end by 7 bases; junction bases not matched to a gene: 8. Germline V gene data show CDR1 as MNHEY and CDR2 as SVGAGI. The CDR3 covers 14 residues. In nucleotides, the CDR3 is TGTGCCAGCAGCACCGGGACAGGGGTCGGTGGCTACACCTTC. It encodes CASSTGTGVGGYTF.

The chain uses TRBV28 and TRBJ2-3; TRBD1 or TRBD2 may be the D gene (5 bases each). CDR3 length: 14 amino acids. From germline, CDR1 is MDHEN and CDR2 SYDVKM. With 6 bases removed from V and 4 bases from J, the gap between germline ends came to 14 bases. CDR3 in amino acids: CASRLSGGSDTQYF. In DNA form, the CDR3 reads TGTGCCAGCAGACTTAGTGGGGGATCAGATACGCAGTATTTT.